What follows are 9 T cell receptor beta chains derived from one specimen sequenced in a study of tumor-infiltrating lymphocytes in primary liver carcinoma. Blood RNA came from unsorted whole blood; germline DNA was also extracted. Using a constant-region primer together with ProtoScript II reverse transcriptase, TCR beta cDNA was made from 500 ng of total RNA. ARM-PCR was slightly modified, and three nested multiplex PCR rounds with it gave rise to the TCR beta libraries. Primers for the first two PCR rounds were TRBV1-TRBV30 forward primers and a C-beta reverse primer (roughly 10 cycles per round). TCRdb analysed the multiplex PCR reads with MiXCR anew, one entry per CDR3 protein. The top ten clones hold under 8% of a sample with approximately 330,000 distinct CDR3 sequences, roughly two thirds of them seen once. Sequencing was carried out using peripheral blood. These receptors all stem from a man aged 35 to 55 with primary liver carcinoma and hepatitis B virus infection.

About this clonotype itself: The junction departs from germline at one end; a sequencing error may be responsible. This chain uses TRBV6-6 with TRBJ2-1; D tentatively fits TRBD1 or TRBD2 (5 bases each). CDR3 size: 13 residues. Germline CDR1 MNHNY, CDR2 SVGAGI (reference sequence). Here the CDR3 reads CTSSYSPGHEQFF. The CDR3 DNA follows: TGTACCAGCAGTTACTCCCCGGGGCATGAGCAGTTCTTC.

The CDR3 nucleotides read TGTGCCAGCAGTTTATCGACTCATATTCGAGCGGGAAATGAGCAGTTCTTC. This translates into CASSLSTHIRAGNEQFF. This chain uses TRBV11-2 with TRBJ2-1, with 7 bases matching TRBD2. V dropped 6 bases and J dropped 7; count of bases not matched to a gene: 18. This CDR3 comprises 17 residues. Germline V gene sequence: CDR1 SGHAT, CDR2 FQNNGV.

About this clonotype: The junction shows a germline mismatch at one end, possibly a read error. This sequence joins TRBV7-9 and TRBJ2-5, with 10 bases aligning to TRBD1. Germline values: CDR1 SEHNR, CDR2 FQNEAQ (reference sequence). The CDR3 is made up of 16 amino acids. The DNA for the CDR3 is TGTACCAGCAGCTCCCCAGACAGGGGGCTGGGAGAGACCCAGTACTTC. It yields the protein CTSSSPDRGLGETQYF.

As to this clonotype: This may come from a read error, since a much larger clone is one base off. The rearrangement joins TRBV12-3 or TRBV12-4 to TRBJ1-5; D is possibly TRBD1 (5 bases). The CDR3 is 14 residues long. The CDR3 region is CSSSLAQGGQPQHF. As DNA, the CDR3 is TGTTCCAGCAGCCTCGCGCAGGGCGGTCAGCCCCAGCATTTT.

The sample holds many counts of this clonotype. The V call is TRBV12-3 or TRBV12-4, the J call TRBJ1-1, with D perhaps TRBD1 (6 bases). This CDR3 spans 13 amino acids. Trimming shortened V by 5 bases and J by 5 bases, and 12 bases separated the two germline ends. In nucleotides, the CDR3 is TGTGCCAGCAGTACACAGGGCAGGACTGAAGCTTTCTTT. Translation gives CASSTQGRTEAFF.

Worth noting for this clonotype: This clone may be a read error of a much larger clone one base away. The CDR3 end shows no conserved phenylalanine or tryptophan, and so a read error is likely. The genes are TRBV6-2 or TRBV6-3 and TRBJ2-2; D may be TRBD2 (5 bases). The CDR3 contains 16 residues. Germline V lookup: CDR1 MNHEY, CDR2 SVGEGT. V lost 2 bases to trimming and J lost 5 bases, with 15 bases between them. CDR3 region: CASSYPLLGRTGELFI. The CDR3 DNA follows: TGTGCCAGCAGTTACCCTCTATTAGGGAGAACCGGGGAGCTGTTTATT.

About this clonotype: A much more abundant neighbour one base away suggests this may be a read error. The chain links TRBV12-3 or TRBV12-4 to TRBJ1-6, with D perhaps TRBD1 (5 bases). There are 12 residues in the CDR3. DNA for the CDR3: TGTGCCAGCAGTTTAGCGGGGCTACCCCCCCACTTT. Translating gives CASSLAGLPPHF.

This chain joins TRBV10-3 and TRBJ1-1; D gene ambiguous. The germline CDR1 and CDR2 sequences are ENHRY and SYGVKD. V lost 6 bases and J lost 0, with 14 bases in between. This CDR3 comprises 15 residues. CDR3: CAIRPAGRLNTEAFF. The CDR3 region has the DNA TGTGCCATCAGGCCCGCCGGACGGCTGAACACTGAAGCTTTCTTT.

This clonotype was detected ten times or more. This chain links TRBV11-2 with TRBJ2-6, with 9 bases identical to TRBD1. V dropped 2 bases and J dropped 2; count of bases not matched to a gene: 10. The CDR3 is 19 residues long. Germline V gives CDR1 SGHAT, CDR2 FQNNGV. Here the CDR3 reads CASSLIGQGQGTGANVLTF. CDR3 DNA: TGTGCCAGCAGCTTAATAGGCCAGGGACAGGGTACTGGGGCCAACGTCCTGACTTTC. Full variable domain (outside the CDR3, taken from reference TRBV11-2 and TRBJ2-6): EAGVAQSPRYKIIEKRQSVAFWCNPISGHATLYWYQQILGQGPKLLIQFQNNGVVDDSQLPKDRFSAERLKGVDSTLKIQPAKLEDSAVYLCASSLIGQGQGTGANVLTFGAGSRLTVL.